This T cell receptor beta chain was captured by sequencing in a study of vaccination and CD4 T cells after COVID-19. Whole-study context: A CEFX pool, an HIV-1 Nef pool, or else no peptide went into the control cultures. Study-level points and caveats: Median 86.3% of reactive clones detected in convalescent patients emerged only post-vaccination.

V lost 8 bases, J lost 0 bases, and 10 bases stayed unmatched. Germline CDR1 reads MNHEY; CDR2 reads SMNVEV (reference sequence). This CDR3 contains 16 residues. The sample's treatment: roughly 10-day PBMC culture with coronavirus spike peptide pools or control peptides (ViraFEST assay). Fresh medium (containing IL-2) replaced half the medium on days 3 and 7. At the Johns Hopkins FTIC core, DNA taken from cultured CD4+ T cells was sequenced by way of the Oncomine TCR Beta short-read assay. TCRdb passed the PCR reads through MiXCR, listing each CDR3 protein once. The repertoire has fewer than 20,000 distinct CDR3 sequences, roughly 40% of them found once; the top ten carry roughly 3.5%. Remarks on this clonotype: Its antigen is undetermined.

Sequencing was done on a sample of CD4+ T cells from blood, cultured in vitro. This receptor was taken from a human donor who had recovered from COVID-19. The chain links TRBV27 to TRBJ2-1, with 7 bases that match TRBD1. In DNA form, the CDR3 reads TGTGCCAGCGGTCTGAGCCGACAGGGCTCCTACAATGAGCAGTTCTTC. This gives the protein CASGLSRQGSYNEQFF.